Listed below are T cell receptor beta chains from one sample, sequenced in a study of blood T cell repertoires in COVID-19. Repertoires were generated with immunoSEQ multiplex PCR, while TCRdb's copy carries only in-frame clones and drops some. The sample has roughly 250,000 clones; approximately 81% are singletons. The sequenced sample was peripheral blood. The receptors were sampled from a middle-aged man with acute or convalescent COVID-19. Both conserved end residues are part of each CDR3. The D gene is left open where the match is weak. The size of a clone is reported for some rows only, either as once, few or many, or as a class for expanded clones.

clone_size j_call v_call d_call cdr3_nt cdr3_aa
NA TRBJ2-3 TRBV5-3 NA TGTGCCAGAAGCTTGGCCCAGGGTAGTCTATCGGATACGCAGTATTTT CARSLAQGSLSDTQYF
NA TRBJ1-1 TRBV3-1/TRBV3-2 TRBD1 TGTGCCAGCAGCGCAACAGGGGCCCACACTGAAGCTTTCTTT CASSATGAHTEAFF
NA TRBJ2-3 TRBV5-4 TRBD2 TGTGCCAGCAGCTTGGTCGGACTAGCGTTAAGCACAGATACGCAGTATTTT CASSLVGLALSTDTQYF
few TRBJ1-1 TRBV6-5 NA TGTGCCAGCAGTTACTCCGCGGTCTGGAATGAAGCTTTCTTT CASSYSAVWNEAFF
NA TRBJ2-5 TRBV29-1 NA TGCAGCGGGTTCGGACAGGCTTTTGGAGGGAGCCAGTACTTC CSGFGQAFGGSQYF
NA TRBJ1-2 TRBV12-3/TRBV12-4 NA TGTGCCAGCAGTTTTACGGACTATGGCTACACCTTC CASSFTDYGYTF
NA TRBJ2-3 TRBV11-2 TRBD2 TGTGCCAGCCGGGAGCGGGGGGGCACAGATACGCAGTATTTT CASRERGGTDTQYF
NA TRBJ1-2 TRBV10-3 NA TGTGCCATCAGTGAGTCTTTCAGGGGATCTAACTATGGCTACACCTTC CAISESFRGSNYGYTF
NA TRBJ2-7 TRBV29-1 TRBD1 TGCAGCGTTGGGACAGGTTACGAGCAGTACTTC CSVGTGYEQYF
NA TRBJ2-5 TRBV29-1 NA TGCAGCGTTGAAGGGGGCGCGTTCGAGACCCAGTACTTC CSVEGGAFETQYF
few TRBJ2-7 TRBV6-5 TRBD1 TGTGCCAGCGTGGGACAGGGCCCCTACGAGCAGTACTTC CASVGQGPYEQYF
NA TRBJ1-1 TRBV28 NA TGTGCCAGCAGTCATACAATGAACACTGAAGCTTTCTTT CASSHTMNTEAFF
NA TRBJ1-5 TRBV2 NA TGTGCCAGCAGTGACAGGGGAAGCAATCAGCCCCAGCATTTT CASSDRGSNQPQHF
few TRBJ1-6 TRBV3-1/TRBV3-2 NA TGTGCCAGCAGCCAAGGTACAGGGTTTACTTCACCCCTCCACTTT CASSQGTGFTSPLHF
NA TRBJ1-1 TRBV6-2/TRBV6-3 TRBD1 TGTGCCAGCAGTCCAGGGGGCGCCGGACACACTGAAGCTTTCTTT CASSPGGAGHTEAFF
NA TRBJ2-1 TRBV28 TRBD2 TGTGCCAGCAGTTTAACTAGCGGTTACAATGAGCAGTTCTTC CASSLTSGYNEQFF
NA TRBJ2-3 TRBV7-3 NA TGTGCCAGCAGCTTCGGCGGGCGACCAGATACGCAGTATTTT CASSFGGRPDTQYF
NA TRBJ1-2 TRBV6-5 TRBD1 TGTGCCAGCAGGGTTCCGGGACAGAGAGATGGCTACACCTTC CASRVPGQRDGYTF
few TRBJ2-3 TRBV24-1 TRBD2 TGTGCCACCAGTGACCCCGCGGGGGTGCACACAGATACGCAGTATTTT CATSDPAGVHTDTQYF
few TRBJ1-6 TRBV10-1 NA TGCGCCAGCAGTGACGGCTCCTATAATTCACCCCTCCACTTT CASSDGSYNSPLHF
NA TRBJ1-2 TRBV7-2 NA TGTGCCAGCAGCCCGGGAGGGGAAGATTACTATGGCTACACCTTC CASSPGGEDYYGYTF
NA TRBJ2-5 TRBV5-6 NA TGTGCCAGCAGCTTGGCCGGGACAATCCAAGAGACCCAGTACTTC CASSLAGTIQETQYF
NA TRBJ1-1 TRBV11-2 NA TGTGCCAGCAGCTTAGGAGCACAGCTGAACACTGAAGCTTTCTTT CASSLGAQLNTEAFF
NA TRBJ1-6 TRBV4-1 TRBD1 TGCGCCAGCGCTCGACAGGGAAACAATTCACCCCTCCACTTT CASARQGNNSPLHF
NA TRBJ1-2 TRBV18 TRBD1 TGTGCCAGCTCACCAGTCCCCGGGACAGACTATGGCTACACCTTC CASSPVPGTDYGYTF
NA TRBJ1-6 TRBV27 NA TGTGCCAGCAAGGCAGGGTGGTCAAATCCCGACGAGTACGGACTAAATTCACCCCTCCACTTT CASKAGWSNPDEYGLNSPLHF
NA TRBJ1-1 TRBV7-9 NA TGTGCCAGCAGCCCTCATTGGGCCTACCAGATCTTT CASSPHWAYQIF
NA TRBJ1-1 TRBV29-1 NA TGCAGCGTTGGACAGATGAACACTGAAGCTTTCTTT CSVGQMNTEAFF
NA TRBJ2-3 TRBV6-1 NA TGTGCCAGCAGTGAGGGATTAGGGGTCTGGGCCAGCACAGATACGCAGTATTTT CASSEGLGVWASTDTQYF
NA TRBJ2-7 TRBV29-1 TRBD1 TGCAGCGTTGGAGGGGACAGAGGTTTTCCCTACGAGCAGTACTTC CSVGGDRGFPYEQYF
NA TRBJ2-2 TRBV6-5 NA TGTGCCAGCAGTTACTCGCCGGGGGCCGGGGAGCTGTTTTTT CASSYSPGAGELFF
NA TRBJ2-2 TRBV7-9 NA TGTGCCAGCAGCTTAGCCTCGAACACCGGGGAGCTGTTTTTT CASSLASNTGELFF
once TRBJ1-2 TRBV10-3 TRBD1 TGTGCCATCAGTGAGAAAGGGGACAGGGGAGGAGGCTATGGCTACACCTTC CAISEKGDRGGGYGYTF
NA TRBJ1-6 TRBV11-2 NA TGTGCCAGCAGCTTAGGTGGACAGCGTCCCCTCCACTTT CASSLGGQRPLHF
few TRBJ1-2 TRBV11-2 TRBD1 TGTGCCAGCAGCTTAGAGGGACAGGTCTTAAGCGGCTACACCTTC CASSLEGQVLSGYTF
NA TRBJ2-5 TRBV9 TRBD2 TGTGCCAGCAGCGTAGAAAGCGGGGGGTCCCAAGAGACCCAGTACTTC CASSVESGGSQETQYF
few TRBJ1-5 TRBV18 NA TGTGCCAGCTCACCAAACGGGGACAATCAGCCCCAGCATTTT CASSPNGDNQPQHF
once TRBJ2-1 TRBV14 NA TGTGCCAGCAGCCAGGGGAGCTCCTACAATGAGCAGTTCTTC CASSQGSSYNEQFF
NA TRBJ1-4 TRBV6-1 NA TGTGCCAGCAGTGAAGACTCGTACTTCCCCGAAAAACTGTTTTTT CASSEDSYFPEKLFF
once TRBJ2-2 TRBV5-1 NA TGCGCCAGCAGCTTACAGGGTTCCGGCGGGGAGCTGTTTTTT CASSLQGSGGELFF
NA TRBJ2-3 TRBV7-9 TRBD2 TGTGCCAGCAGCTTAAGTGGGGGGGTCGATACGCAGTATTTT CASSLSGGVDTQYF
NA TRBJ2-7 TRBV14 NA TGTGCCAGCAGCCAAGATTCTGGGGAGGAGCAGTACTTC CASSQDSGEEQYF
NA TRBJ1-4 TRBV6-5 TRBD1 TGTGCCAGCAGTTATGGGACAGGGAACGAAAAACTGTTTTTT CASSYGTGNEKLFF
NA TRBJ1-1 TRBV2 NA TGTGCCAGCAGTTCCCGGGACATGAGTCTGAACACTGAAGCTTTCTTT CASSSRDMSLNTEAFF
NA TRBJ1-1 TRBV5-4 TRBD1 TGTGCCAGCAGCCGAACCGGGACAGTGAACACTGAAGCTTTCTTT CASSRTGTVNTEAFF
NA TRBJ2-3 TRBV9 TRBD1 TGTGCCAGCAGCCCCACAGGGGATCGGACAGATACGCAGTATTTT CASSPTGDRTDTQYF
NA TRBJ1-5 TRBV19 NA TGTGCCAGTAGTTTGCGGGCGTCGGATCAGCCCCAGCATTTT CASSLRASDQPQHF
NA TRBJ1-1 TRBV6-5 TRBD1 TGTGCCAGCAGTCTAGACAGGGGAGGGAACACTGAAGCTTTCTTT CASSLDRGGNTEAFF
NA TRBJ1-4 TRBV3-1/TRBV3-2 NA TGTGCCAGCAGCCATAGGGGTAGAGGCGATGAAAAACTGTTTTTT CASSHRGRGDEKLFF
NA TRBJ1-4 TRBV21-1 NA TGTGCCAGCAGCACAGGAGAGAGGGGGTTAGGTGAAAAACTGTTTTTT CASSTGERGLGEKLFF